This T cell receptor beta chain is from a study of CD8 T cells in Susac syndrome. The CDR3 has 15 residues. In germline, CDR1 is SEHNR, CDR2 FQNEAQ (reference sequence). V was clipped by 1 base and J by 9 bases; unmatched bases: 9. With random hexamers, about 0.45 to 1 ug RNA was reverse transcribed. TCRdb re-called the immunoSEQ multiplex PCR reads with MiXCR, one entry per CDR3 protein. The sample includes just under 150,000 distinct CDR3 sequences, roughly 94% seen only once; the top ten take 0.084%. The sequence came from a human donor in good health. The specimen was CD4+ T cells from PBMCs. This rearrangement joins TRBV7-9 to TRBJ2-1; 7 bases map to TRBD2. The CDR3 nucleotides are TGTGCCAGCAGCTTAGGGGAGGGAAGACCTTCTGAGCAGTTCTTC. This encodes CASSLGEGRPSEQFF.